Listed here are 14 T cell receptor beta chains from one sample, sequenced in a study of siplizumab effects on memory and regulatory T cells. Data came from immunoSEQ multiplex PCR; TCRdb stores just in-frame clones and leaves some out. The sample lists about 100,000 clones, approximately 91% occurring once. Material: non-Treg CD4+ T cells sorted from blood. These receptors came from a human donor in good health.

The DNA for the CDR3 is TGTGCCAGCAGTGCGACCTACGAGCAGTACTTC. Protein product: CASSATYEQYF. This sequence joins TRBV6-1 and TRBJ2-7; D gene ambiguous. Germline CDR1 is MNHNS and CDR2 is SASEGT. The CDR3 contains 11 residues. The V end lost 4 bases, the J end lost 2 bases, and 3 bases lay between the germline ends.

The J gene is TRBJ1-1, the V gene TRBV2; 8 nucleotides align to TRBD1. J lost 0 bases, V lost 6 bases, and 3 bases had no gene match. CDR3 length: 14 residues. Germline CDR1 and CDR2: SNHLY and FYNNEI. DNA for the CDR3: TGTGCCAGCAGCCGACAGGGGATGAACACTGAAGCTTTCTTT. It is translated as CASSRQGMNTEAFF.

The rearrangement links TRBV7-8 to TRBJ1-2; TRBD1 matches at 8 bases. CDR3 size: 18 residues. V was clipped by 0 bases and J by 4 bases; unmatched bases: 13. Per germline, CDR1 SGHVS and CDR2 FQNEAQ. The CDR3 DNA is TGTGCCAGCAGCTTAGCCAAATTGACAGGGGTCGGCCCCTATGGCTACACCTTC. Translated: CASSLAKLTGVGPYGYTF.

The gene calls are TRBV4-3 and TRBJ2-7; maybe TRBD1 (6 bases). CDR3 length equals 15 residues. CDR1 and CDR2 from the germline V gene are LGHNA and YSLEER. V lost 4 bases and J lost 1, with 14 bases in between. This CDR3 reads CASSRGQGSSYEQYF. The CDR3, as DNA: TGCGCCAGCAGCCGGGGGCAGGGTTCTTCCTACGAGCAGTACTTC.

The count of this clone is one. The J gene is TRBJ2-1, the V gene TRBV6-5; 10 positions agree with TRBD1. The CDR3 is 15 residues long. Germline V gene data show CDR1 as MNHEY and CDR2 as SVGAGI. V shed 6 bases and J 6 bases; nucleotides not matched to a gene: 8. CDR3 in DNA: TGTGCCAGCAGCCGTAGACAGGGGGCGGCCAATGAGCAGTTCTTC. This translates into CASSRRQGAANEQFF.

The chain combines TRBV7-9 with TRBJ1-1; D remains unclear. Germline loops: CDR1 SEHNR, CDR2 FQNEAQ (reference sequence). V dropped 5 bases and J dropped 0 bases, with 13 bases sitting between them. The CDR3 extends over 15 amino acids. The CDR3 reads CASSLSRAVNTEAFF. In DNA form, the CDR3 reads TGTGCCAGCAGCCTATCCCGAGCGGTGAACACTGAAGCTTTCTTT.

This clone was counted once. The chain uses TRBV7-2 and TRBJ2-5; TRBD2 matches 8 bases. CDR1 and CDR2 from the germline V gene are SGHTA and FQGNSA. This CDR3 is 15 amino acids long. V lost 8 bases to trimming and J lost 5 bases; unmatched junction nucleotides: 13. CDR3 coding DNA: TGTGCCAGCGGGGGCGGAGCGGGAGTGGGGGAGACCCAGTACTTC. Residues: CASGGGAGVGETQYF.

The chain recombines TRBV2 with TRBJ1-2; D gene uncertain. CDR1 is SNHLY and CDR2 is FYNNEI in the germline V gene. Trimming cost V 7 bases and J 4 bases, with 13 bases left between them. CDR3 length: 13 residues. The CDR3 loop is CASNADWGYGYTF. In DNA, the CDR3 is TGTGCCAGCAATGCGGACTGGGGCTATGGCTACACCTTC.

V is TRBV27 and J is TRBJ2-3, with 8 bases aligning to TRBD2. Germline lookup yields CDR1 MNHEY and CDR2 SMNVEV (reference sequence). J lost 0 bases, V lost 2 bases, and 4 bases had no gene match. The CDR3 is made up of 16 amino acids. The CDR3 nucleotides read TGTGCCAGCAGTTTAAGGGCTAGCGGGAGCACAGATACGCAGTATTTT. Protein product: CASSLRASGSTDTQYF.

The rearrangement joins TRBV5-1 to TRBJ1-1; TRBD1 agrees at 7 bases. The CDR3 loop spans 14 amino acids. Trimming took 5 bases from V and 5 from J; bases not matched to a gene: 9. Germline-derived CDR1 and CDR2 are SGHRS and YFSETQ. CDR3 residues: CASRWSTGNTEAFF. The DNA of the CDR3 is TGCGCCAGCAGGTGGTCGACAGGGAATACTGAAGCTTTCTTT.

The chain links TRBV15 to TRBJ1-5; TRBD1 might be the D (5 bases). Trimming took off 0 bases at V and 3 bases at J, with 9 bases between the two ends. Germline V lookup: CDR1 LNHNV, CDR2 YYDKDF (reference sequence). The CDR3 loop spans 15 amino acids. The CDR3 is CATSREGPTNQPQHF. DNA for the CDR3: TGTGCCACCAGCAGAGAGGGACCGACCAATCAGCCCCAGCATTTT.

This clone showed up just once. The chain couples TRBV10-2 to TRBJ2-3, with 10 nucleotides matching TRBD2. The CDR3 spans 15 residues. Germline V gene lookup returns CDR1 WSHSY and CDR2 SAAADI. V trimming: 3 bases; J trimming: 2 bases; junction bases outside the gene matches: 2. The CDR3 protein is CASSELAGNTDTQYF. The CDR3 bases are TGCGCCAGCAGTGAACTAGCGGGGAACACAGATACGCAGTATTTT.

The chain recombines TRBV6-6 with TRBJ2-3; unclear D gene. Germline V gene sequence: CDR1 MNHNY, CDR2 SVGAGI (reference sequence). The CDR3 loop spans 14 amino acids. V was shortened by 0 bases and J by 3 bases, with 7 bases between the two germline ends. As DNA, the CDR3 is TGTGCCAGCAGTTACTCGAGCAGAACAGATACGCAGTATTTT. Its protein product is CASSYSSRTDTQYF.

The chain is built from TRBV7-8 and TRBJ1-2; a weak D match, TRBD1 (6 bases). V was pared by 1 base and J by 4 bases, with 10 bases between. This CDR3 comprises 14 residues. The V gene's germline CDR1 is SGHVS and CDR2 FQNEAQ. In DNA, the CDR3 is TGTGCCAGCAGCTTAGGTTCAGGGGTCTATGGCTACACCTTC. Residues: CASSLGSGVYGYTF.